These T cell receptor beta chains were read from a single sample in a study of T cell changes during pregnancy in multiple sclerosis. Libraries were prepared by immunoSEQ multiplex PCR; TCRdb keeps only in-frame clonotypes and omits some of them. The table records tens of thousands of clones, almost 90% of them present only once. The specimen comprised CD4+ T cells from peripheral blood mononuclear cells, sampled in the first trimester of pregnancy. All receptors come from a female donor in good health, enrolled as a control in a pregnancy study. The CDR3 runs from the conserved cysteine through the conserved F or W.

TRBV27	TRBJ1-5	CASSLLFGQPQHF
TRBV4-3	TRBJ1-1	CASSQDRAQDTEAFF
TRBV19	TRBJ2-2	CASSLGGANTGELFF
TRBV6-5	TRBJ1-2	CASRTGNYGYTF
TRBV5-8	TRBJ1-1	CASSFFPPGLNTEAFF
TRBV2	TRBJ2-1	CASRGGGGNEQFF
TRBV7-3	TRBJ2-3	CASSLAQGSLADTQYF
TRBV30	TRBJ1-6	CAWSVLGDGGSPLHF
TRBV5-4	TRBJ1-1	CASSLRNRQNTEAFF
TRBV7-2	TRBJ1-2	CASSLTGKPNYGYTF
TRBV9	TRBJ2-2	CASSVSTGELFF
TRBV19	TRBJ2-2	CASSLRTGSNTGELFF
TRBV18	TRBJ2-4	CASSPPQSTAKNIQYF
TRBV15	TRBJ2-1	CATSWGLGVVDNEQFF
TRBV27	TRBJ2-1	CASSFIRGRDVEQFF
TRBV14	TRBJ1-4	CASSHAAREKLFF
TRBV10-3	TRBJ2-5	CAISMRETQYF
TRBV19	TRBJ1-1	CASSRSIQIPNTEAFF
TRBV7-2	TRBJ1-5	CASSVTGLGNQPQHF
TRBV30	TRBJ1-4	CAWSVVPGGEKLFF
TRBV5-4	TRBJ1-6	CASSFPGTGGARRDSPLHF
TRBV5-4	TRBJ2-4	CASSHRQGGRNIQYF
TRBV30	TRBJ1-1	CVGGRGITEAFF
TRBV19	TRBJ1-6	CASSTNWDTYNSPLHF
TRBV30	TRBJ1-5	CAWSYQGNQPQHF
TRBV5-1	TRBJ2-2	CASSLDPGTGELFF
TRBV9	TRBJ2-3	CASSVGFTSGVVDTQYF
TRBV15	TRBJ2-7	CATSRGQHRDRDYEQYF
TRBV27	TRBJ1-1	CASSSRTGGIDTEAFF
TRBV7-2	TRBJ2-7	CASSLVSPGYEQYF
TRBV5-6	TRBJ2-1	CASSTQTGDNEQFF
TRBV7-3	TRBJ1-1	CASSQGSGQGVPLEGAFF
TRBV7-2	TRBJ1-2	CASSRNRVSGYTF
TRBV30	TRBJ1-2	CAWSGTSIRTGVLEYGYTF
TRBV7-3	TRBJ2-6	CASSLYSGANVLTF
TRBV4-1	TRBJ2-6	CASSRLGGQAISGANVLTF
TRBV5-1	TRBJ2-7	CASSNPRDTELEQYF
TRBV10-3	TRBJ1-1	CAISESGAGPGTEAFF
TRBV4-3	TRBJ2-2	CASSQKTLGKLFF
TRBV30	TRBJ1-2	CAWIPGDGYGYTF
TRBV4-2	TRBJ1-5	CASSQGSADQPQHF
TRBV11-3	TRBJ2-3	CASSLRGQGADTQYF
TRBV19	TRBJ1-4	CASSHPAGEATNEKLFF
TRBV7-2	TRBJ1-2	CASSLGQTYGYTF
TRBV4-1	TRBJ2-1	CASSQDLAGGYNEQFF
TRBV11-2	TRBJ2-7	CASSLVTAYEQYF
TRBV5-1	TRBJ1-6	CASSLGRGTVLDSPLHF
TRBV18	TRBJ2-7	CASSTTVGTGYEQYF
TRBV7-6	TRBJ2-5	CASSRITGVETQYF
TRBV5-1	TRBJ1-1	CASSSDRGNTEAFF
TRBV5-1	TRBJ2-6	CASSGGSSVGANVLTF
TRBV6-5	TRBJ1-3	CASSSGGSGNTIYF
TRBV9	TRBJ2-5	CASSVIGGGETQYF
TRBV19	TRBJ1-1	CASSTYQTGGNTEAFF
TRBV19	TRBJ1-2	CASSVDRGPGYTF
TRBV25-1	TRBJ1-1	CASNDRGPDGAFF
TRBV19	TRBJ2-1	CASSNRVGYNEQFF
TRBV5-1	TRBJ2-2	CASSQGLAGGTPNTGELFF
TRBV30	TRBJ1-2	CAWSVIVHGYTF
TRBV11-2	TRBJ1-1	CASSLEKVPRRSFMNTEAFF